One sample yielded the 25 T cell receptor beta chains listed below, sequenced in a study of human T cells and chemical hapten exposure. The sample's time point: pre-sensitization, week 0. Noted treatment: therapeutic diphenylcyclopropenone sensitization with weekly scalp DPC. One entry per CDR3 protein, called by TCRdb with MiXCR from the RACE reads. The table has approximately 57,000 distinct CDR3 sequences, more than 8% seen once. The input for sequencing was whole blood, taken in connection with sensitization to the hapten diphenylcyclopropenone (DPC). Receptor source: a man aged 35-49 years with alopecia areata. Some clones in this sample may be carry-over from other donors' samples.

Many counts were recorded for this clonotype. CDR3 bases: TGTGCCAGCAGTGAAGGGGGGAACCCCTACGAGCAGTACTTC. Residues: CASSEGGNPYEQYF. The genes are TRBV25-1 and TRBJ2-7; D is possibly TRBD2 (6 bases). This CDR3 is 14 amino acids long. The germline V gene encodes CDR1 MGHDK and CDR2 SYGVNS. V was cut by 2 bases and J by 2 bases, with 10 bases left in between.

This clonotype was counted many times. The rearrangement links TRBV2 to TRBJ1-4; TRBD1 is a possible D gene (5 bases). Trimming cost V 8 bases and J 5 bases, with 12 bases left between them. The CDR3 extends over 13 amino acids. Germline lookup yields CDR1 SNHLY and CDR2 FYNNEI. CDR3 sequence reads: CASLGQPNEKLFF. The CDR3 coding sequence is TGTGCCAGCTTGGGGCAGCCGAATGAAAAACTGTTTTTT.

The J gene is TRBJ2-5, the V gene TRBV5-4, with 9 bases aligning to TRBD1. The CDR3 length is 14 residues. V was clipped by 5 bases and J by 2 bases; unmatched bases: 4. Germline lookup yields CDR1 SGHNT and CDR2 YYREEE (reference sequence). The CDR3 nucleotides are TGTGCCAGCAGAACGACAGGGGGACAAGAGACCCAGTACTTC. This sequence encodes CASRTTGGQETQYF.

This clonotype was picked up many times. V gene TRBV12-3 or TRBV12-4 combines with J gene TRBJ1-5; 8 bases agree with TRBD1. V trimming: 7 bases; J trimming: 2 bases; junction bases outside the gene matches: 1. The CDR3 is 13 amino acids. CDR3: CASKGQGNQPQHF. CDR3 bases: TGTGCCAGCAAGGGACAGGGCAATCAGCCCCAGCATTTT.

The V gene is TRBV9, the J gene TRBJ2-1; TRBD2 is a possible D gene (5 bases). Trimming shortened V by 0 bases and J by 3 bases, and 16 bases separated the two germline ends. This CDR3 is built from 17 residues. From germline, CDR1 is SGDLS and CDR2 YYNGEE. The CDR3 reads CASSVGFGDGDYNEQFF. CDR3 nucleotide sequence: TGTGCCAGCAGCGTAGGTTTCGGTGACGGGGACTACAATGAGCAGTTCTTC.

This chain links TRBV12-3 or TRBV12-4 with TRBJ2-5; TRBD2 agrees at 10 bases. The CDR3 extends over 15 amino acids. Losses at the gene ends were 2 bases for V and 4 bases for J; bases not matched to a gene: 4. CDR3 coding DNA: TGTGCCAGCAGTTTATTAGCGGGAGGAGTAGAGACCCAGTACTTC. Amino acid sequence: CASSLLAGGVETQYF.

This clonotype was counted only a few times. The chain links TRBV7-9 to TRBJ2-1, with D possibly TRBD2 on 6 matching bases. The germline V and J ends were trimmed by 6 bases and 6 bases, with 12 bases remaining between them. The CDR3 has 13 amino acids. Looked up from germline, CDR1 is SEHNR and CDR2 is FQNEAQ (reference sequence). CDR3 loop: CASREGRSNEQFF. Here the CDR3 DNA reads TGTGCCAGCAGGGAGGGGAGGAGCAATGAGCAGTTCTTC. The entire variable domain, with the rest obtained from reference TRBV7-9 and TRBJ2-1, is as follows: DTGVSQNPRHKITKRGQNVTFRCDPISEHNRLYWYRQTLGQGPEFLTYFQNEAQLEKSRLLSDRFSAERPKGSFSTLEIQRTEQGDSAMYLCASREGRSNEQFFGPGTRLTVL.

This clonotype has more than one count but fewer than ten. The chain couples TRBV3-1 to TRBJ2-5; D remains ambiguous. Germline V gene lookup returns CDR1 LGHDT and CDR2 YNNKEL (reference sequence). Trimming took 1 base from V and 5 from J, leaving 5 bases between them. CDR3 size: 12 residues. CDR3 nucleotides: TGTGCCAGCAGCCAAGGCTTGGAGACCCAGTACTTC. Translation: CASSQGLETQYF.

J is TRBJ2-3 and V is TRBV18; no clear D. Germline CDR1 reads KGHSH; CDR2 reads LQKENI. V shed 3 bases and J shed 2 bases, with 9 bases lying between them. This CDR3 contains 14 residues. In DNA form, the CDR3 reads TGTGCCAGCTCACCCCTGACGGACACAGATACGCAGTATTTT. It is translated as CASSPLTDTDTQYF.

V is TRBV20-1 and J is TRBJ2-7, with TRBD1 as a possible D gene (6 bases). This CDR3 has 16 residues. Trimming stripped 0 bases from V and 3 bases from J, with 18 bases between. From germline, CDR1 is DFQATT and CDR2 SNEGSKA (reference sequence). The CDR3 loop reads CSARDQRNRAHYEQYF. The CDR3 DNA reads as TGCAGTGCTAGAGATCAAAGGAACAGGGCCCACTACGAGCAGTACTTC.

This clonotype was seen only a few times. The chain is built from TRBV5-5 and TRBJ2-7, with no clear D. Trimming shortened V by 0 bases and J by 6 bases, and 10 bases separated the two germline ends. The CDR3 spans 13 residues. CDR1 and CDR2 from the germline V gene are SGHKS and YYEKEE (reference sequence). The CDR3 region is CASSLEVWVEQYF. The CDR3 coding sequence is TGTGCCAGCAGCTTGGAAGTTTGGGTCGAGCAGTACTTC. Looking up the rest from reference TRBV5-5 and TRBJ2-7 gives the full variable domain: DAGVTQSPTHLIKTRGQQVTLRCSPISGHKSVSWYQQVLGQGPQFIFQYYEKEERGRGNFPDRFSARQFPNYSSELNVNALLLGDSALYLCASSLEVWVEQYFGPGTRLTVT.

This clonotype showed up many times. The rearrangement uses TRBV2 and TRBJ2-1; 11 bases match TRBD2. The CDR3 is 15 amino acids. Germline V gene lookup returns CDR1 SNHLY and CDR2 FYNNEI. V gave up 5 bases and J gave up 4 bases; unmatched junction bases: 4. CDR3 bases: TGTGCCAGCAGTTTCGGGACTAGCGGTTACAATGAGCAGTTCTTC. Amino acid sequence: CASSFGTSGYNEQFF.

CDR3 sequence: CASRIAGAYNEQFF. The CDR3 DNA is TGTGCCAGCAGGATAGCGGGAGCCTACAATGAGCAGTTCTTC. The chain has TRBV6-5 and TRBJ2-1; 9 bases are a match to TRBD2. The CDR3 spans 14 residues. V shed 6 bases, J shed 2 bases, and the junction held 2 bases outside the gene matches. Germline CDR1 reads MNHEY; CDR2 reads SVGAGI.

The CDR3 bases are TGTGCCAGCAGTCGAACAGGGATGAGGGAAAAACTGTTTTTT. This encodes CASSRTGMREKLFF. V usage is TRBV6-5 and J usage is TRBJ1-4, with TRBD1 as a possible D gene (6 bases). This CDR3 has 14 amino acids. Germline assignment: CDR1 MNHEY and CDR2 SVGAGI. V shed 5 bases and J shed 8 bases, with 15 bases lying between them.

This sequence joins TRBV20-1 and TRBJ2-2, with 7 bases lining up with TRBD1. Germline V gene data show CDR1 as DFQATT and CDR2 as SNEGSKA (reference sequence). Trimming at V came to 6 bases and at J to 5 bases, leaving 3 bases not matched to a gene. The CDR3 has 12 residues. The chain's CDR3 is CSATTGTGELFF. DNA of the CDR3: TGCAGTGCAACGACAGGGACCGGGGAGCTGTTTTTT.

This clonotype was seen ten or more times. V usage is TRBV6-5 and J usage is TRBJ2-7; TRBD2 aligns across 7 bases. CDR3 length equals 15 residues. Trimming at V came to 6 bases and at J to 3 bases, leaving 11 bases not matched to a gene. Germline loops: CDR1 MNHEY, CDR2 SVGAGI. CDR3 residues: CASRLRGLSVYEQYF. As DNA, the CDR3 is TGTGCCAGCAGGCTACGGGGACTATCTGTCTACGAGCAGTACTTC.

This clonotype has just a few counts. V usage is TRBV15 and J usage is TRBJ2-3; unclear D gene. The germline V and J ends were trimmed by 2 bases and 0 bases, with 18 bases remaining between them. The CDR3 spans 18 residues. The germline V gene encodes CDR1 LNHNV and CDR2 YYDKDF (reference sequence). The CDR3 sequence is CATSRPYGTVTSTDTQYF. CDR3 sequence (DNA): TGTGCCACCAGCAGACCTTACGGAACGGTAACTAGCACAGATACGCAGTATTTT.

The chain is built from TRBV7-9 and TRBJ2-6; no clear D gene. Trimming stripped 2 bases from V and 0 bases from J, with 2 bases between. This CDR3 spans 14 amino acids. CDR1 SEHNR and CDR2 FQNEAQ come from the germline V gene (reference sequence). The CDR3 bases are TGTGCCAGCAGCTTACACTCTGGGGCCAACGTCCTGACTTTC. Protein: CASSLHSGANVLTF.

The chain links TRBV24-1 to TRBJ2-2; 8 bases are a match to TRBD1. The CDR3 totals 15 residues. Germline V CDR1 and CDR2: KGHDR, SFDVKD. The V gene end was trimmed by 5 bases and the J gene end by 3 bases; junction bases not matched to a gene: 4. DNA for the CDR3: TGTGCCACCAGTGGTGGACAGGGCTACACCGGGGAGCTGTTTTTT. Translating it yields CATSGGQGYTGELFF.

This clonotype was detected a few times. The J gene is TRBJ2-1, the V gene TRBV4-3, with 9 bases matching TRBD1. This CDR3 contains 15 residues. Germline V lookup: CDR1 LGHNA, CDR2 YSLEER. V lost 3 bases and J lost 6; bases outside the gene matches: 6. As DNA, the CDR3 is TGCGCCAGCAGCCACGAGATGACAGGGGGCAATGAGCAGTTCTTC. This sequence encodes CASSHEMTGGNEQFF.

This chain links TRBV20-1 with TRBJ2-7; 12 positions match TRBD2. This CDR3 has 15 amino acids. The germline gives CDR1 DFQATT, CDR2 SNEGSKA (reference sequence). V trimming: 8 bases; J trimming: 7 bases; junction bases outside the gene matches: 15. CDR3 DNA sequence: TGCAGTTCACACCACGGACTAGCGGGGATGTATGAGCAGTACTTC. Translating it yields CSSHHGLAGMYEQYF.

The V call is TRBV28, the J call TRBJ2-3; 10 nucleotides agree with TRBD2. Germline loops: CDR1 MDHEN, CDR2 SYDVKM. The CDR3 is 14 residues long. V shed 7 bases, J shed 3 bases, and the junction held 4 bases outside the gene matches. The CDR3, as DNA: TGTGCCAGCACCTTACTAGCGGGAACAGATACGCAGTATTTT. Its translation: CASTLLAGTDTQYF. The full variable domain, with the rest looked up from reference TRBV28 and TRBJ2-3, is DVKVTQSSRYLVKRTGEKVFLECVQDMDHENMFWYRQDPGLGLRLIYFSYDVKMKEKGDIPEGYSVSREKKERFSLILESASTNQTSMYLCASTLLAGTDTQYFGPGTRLTVL.

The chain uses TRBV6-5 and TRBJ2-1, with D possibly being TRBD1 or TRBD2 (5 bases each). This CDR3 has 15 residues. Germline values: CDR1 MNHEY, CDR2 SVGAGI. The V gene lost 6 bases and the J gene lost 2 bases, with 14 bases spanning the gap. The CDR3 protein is CASRQPGRTYNEQFF. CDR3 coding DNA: TGTGCCAGCAGGCAACCGGGACGGACCTACAATGAGCAGTTCTTC.

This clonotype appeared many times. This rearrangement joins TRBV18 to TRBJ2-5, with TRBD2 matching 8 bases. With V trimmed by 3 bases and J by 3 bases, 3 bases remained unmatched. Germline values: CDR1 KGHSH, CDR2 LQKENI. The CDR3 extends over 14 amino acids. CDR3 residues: CASSPIAGKETQYF. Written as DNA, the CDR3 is TGTGCCAGCTCACCGATAGCGGGAAAAGAGACCCAGTACTTC.

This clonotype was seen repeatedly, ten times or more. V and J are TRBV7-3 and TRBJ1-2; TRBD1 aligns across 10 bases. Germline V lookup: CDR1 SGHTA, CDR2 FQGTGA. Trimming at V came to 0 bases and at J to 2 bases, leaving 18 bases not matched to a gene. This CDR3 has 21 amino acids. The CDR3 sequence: CASSLTPGLRDRGAQNYGYTF. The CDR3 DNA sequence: TGTGCCAGCAGCTTAACACCTGGGCTCCGGGACAGGGGCGCGCAAAACTATGGCTACACCTTC. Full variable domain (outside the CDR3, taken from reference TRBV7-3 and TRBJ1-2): GAGVSQTPSNKVTEKGKYVELRCDPISGHTALYWYRQSLGQGPEFLIYFQGTGAADDSGLPNDRFFAVRPEGSVSTLKIQRTERGDSAVYLCASSLTPGLRDRGAQNYGYTFGSGTRLTVV.